These 7 T cell receptor beta chains were sequenced from one sample in a study of metastatic and nonmetastatic thyroid tumors. Every patient underwent thyroid surgery untreated. TCRdb reanalyzed the PCR reads with MiXCR. The sample yields fewer than 25,000 clones, approximately 11% seen once. Sequenced sample: blood. The receptors derive from a female donor with papillary thyroid cancer or a benign thyroid nodule (not recorded which). Some clones in this sample may be carry-over from other donors' samples.

This clone was counted many times. J is TRBJ2-5 and V is TRBV9; D is unclear. The germline CDR1 and CDR2 sequences are SGDLS and YYNGEE. Deletions cut 4 bases from V and 5 bases from J, with 12 bases between. The CDR3 contains 13 residues. CDR3 DNA: TGTGCCAGCAGCTCAAGCGTGGATGAGACCCAGTACTTC. It codes for CASSSSVDETQYF.

This clone is termed medium-sized. The V gene is TRBV28, the J gene TRBJ2-7; D gene uncertain. Looked up from germline, CDR1 is MDHEN and CDR2 is SYDVKM. The CDR3 is 12 residues long. V lost 5 bases, J lost 3 bases, and 8 bases lay in between. In nucleotides, the CDR3 is TGTGCCAGCAGTGTTAAAGGCTACGAGCAGTACTTC. Residues: CASSVKGYEQYF.

This clone was seen ten or more times. The chain uses TRBV3-1 and TRBJ2-5; a weak D match, TRBD2 (5 bases). V was trimmed by 0 bases and J by 5 bases, leaving 13 bases between them. CDR1 LGHDT and CDR2 YNNKEL come from the germline V gene (reference sequence). The CDR3 extends over 15 amino acids. The CDR3 bases are TGTGCCAGCAGCCAAGATCTTGTGCCGGGGGAGACCCAGTACTTC. Translation gives CASSQDLVPGETQYF.

This clone has a count of ten or more. V and J are TRBV14 and TRBJ2-5; a possible D gene is TRBD2 (5 bases). The CDR3 sequence is 16 residues long. V dropped 3 bases and J dropped 5 bases, with 19 bases sitting between them. The germline V gene has CDR1 SGHDN and CDR2 FVKESK. CDR3 region: CASSQRSTPRGETQYF. CDR3 nucleotide sequence: TGTGCCAGCAGCCAGCGATCAACCCCGAGAGGGGAGACCCAGTACTTC. Complete variable domain (other parts from reference TRBV14 and TRBJ2-5): EAGVTQFPSHSVIEKGQTVTLRCDPISGHDNLYWYRRVMGKEIKFLLHFVKESKQDESGMPNNRFLAERTGGTYSTLKVQPAELEDSGVYFCASSQRSTPRGETQYFGPGTRLLVL.

This clone has at least ten counts. The gene calls are TRBV13 and TRBJ2-1, with D unresolved. Trimming took off 5 bases at V and 7 bases at J, with 18 bases between the two ends. Germline loops: CDR1 PRHDT, CDR2 FYEKMQ (reference sequence). This CDR3 region has 15 residues. This CDR3 reads CASSPGPPRRNEQFF. Here the CDR3 DNA reads TGTGCCAGCAGCCCCGGCCCTCCCCGGCGGAATGAGCAGTTCTTC. The whole variable domain, filled in from reference TRBV13 and TRBJ2-1, reads AAGVIQSPRHLIKEKRETATLKCYPIPRHDTVYWYQQGPGQDPQFLISFYEKMQSDKGSIPDRFSAQQFSDYHSELNMSSLELGDSALYFCASSPGPPRRNEQFFGPGTRLTVL.

This clone was seen at least ten times. The genes are TRBV20-1 and TRBJ2-7, with D perhaps assigned TRBD1 or TRBD2 (5 bases each). Germline CDR1 is DFQATT and CDR2 is SNEGSKA (reference sequence). The CDR3 is made up of 15 amino acids. V lost 0 bases to trimming and J lost 5 bases, with 17 bases between them. The CDR3 DNA reads TGCAGTGCTAGAGAGGGGGTGGGGGATACTGACGAGCAGTACTTC. Its protein product is CSAREGVGDTDEQYF.

This clone is judged medium-sized. The J gene is TRBJ2-7, the V gene TRBV28, with D possibly matching TRBD1 (5 bases). This CDR3 comprises 12 residues. Trimming took 2 bases from V and 12 from J, leaving 14 bases between them. The germline gives CDR1 MDHEN, CDR2 SYDVKM. CDR3 sequence reads: CASSLRTGGAYF. CDR3 sequence (DNA): TGTGCCAGCAGTTTAAGAACAGGCGGCGCGTACTTC.